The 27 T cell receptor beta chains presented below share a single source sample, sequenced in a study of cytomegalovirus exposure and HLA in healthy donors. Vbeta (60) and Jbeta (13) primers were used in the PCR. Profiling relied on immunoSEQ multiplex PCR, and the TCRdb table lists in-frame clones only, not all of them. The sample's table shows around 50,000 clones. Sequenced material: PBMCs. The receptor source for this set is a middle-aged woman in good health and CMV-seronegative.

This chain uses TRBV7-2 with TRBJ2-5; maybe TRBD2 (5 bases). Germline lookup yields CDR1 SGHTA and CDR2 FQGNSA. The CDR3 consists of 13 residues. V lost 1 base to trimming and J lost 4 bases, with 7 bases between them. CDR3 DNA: TGTGCCAGCAGCTTAGAAGGGAGAGAGACCCAGTACTTC. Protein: CASSLEGRETQYF.

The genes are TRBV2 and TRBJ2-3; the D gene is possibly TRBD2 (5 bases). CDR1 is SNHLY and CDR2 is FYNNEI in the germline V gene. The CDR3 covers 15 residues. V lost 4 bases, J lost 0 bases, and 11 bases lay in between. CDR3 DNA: TGTGCCAGCAGTGGAGCGGTTACTAGCACAGATACGCAGTATTTT. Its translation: CASSGAVTSTDTQYF.

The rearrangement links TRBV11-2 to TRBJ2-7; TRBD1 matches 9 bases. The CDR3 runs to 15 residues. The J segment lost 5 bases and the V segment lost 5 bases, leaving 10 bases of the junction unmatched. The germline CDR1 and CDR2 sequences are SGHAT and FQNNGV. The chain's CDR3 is CASSTRRQGVHEQYF. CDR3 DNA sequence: TGTGCCAGCAGCACTCGCAGACAGGGGGTTCACGAGCAGTACTTC.

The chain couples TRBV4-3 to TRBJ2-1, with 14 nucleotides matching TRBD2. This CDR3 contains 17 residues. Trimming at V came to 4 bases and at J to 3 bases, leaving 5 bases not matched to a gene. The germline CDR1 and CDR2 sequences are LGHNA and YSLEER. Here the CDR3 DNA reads TGCGCCAGCAGCCTCGGACTAGCGGGAGGTAGCTACAATGAGCAGTTCTTC. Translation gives CASSLGLAGGSYNEQFF.

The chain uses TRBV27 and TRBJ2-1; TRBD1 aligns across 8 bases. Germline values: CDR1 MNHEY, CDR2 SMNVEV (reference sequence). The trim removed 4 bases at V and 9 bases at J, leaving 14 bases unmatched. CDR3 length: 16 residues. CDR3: CASSSTPGQAWSEQFF. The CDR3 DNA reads TGTGCCAGCAGTTCCACGCCGGGACAGGCTTGGAGTGAGCAGTTCTTC.

The CDR3 DNA follows: TGCGCCAGCAGCTTGGGACGGGTCGATGAAAAACTGTTTTTT. It specifies CASSLGRVDEKLFF. This chain links TRBV5-1 with TRBJ1-4; D remains unclear. The germline CDR1 and CDR2 sequences are SGHRS and YFSETQ. CDR3 size: 14 residues. V lost 0 bases, J lost 6 bases, and 9 bases lay in between.

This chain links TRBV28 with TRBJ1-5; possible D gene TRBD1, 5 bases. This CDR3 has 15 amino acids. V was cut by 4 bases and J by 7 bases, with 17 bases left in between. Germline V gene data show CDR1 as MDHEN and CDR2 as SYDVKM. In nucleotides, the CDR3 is TGTGCCAGCAGTTGGGCTCGAGGGGCGGGACAGCCCCAGCATTTT. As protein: CASSWARGAGQPQHF.

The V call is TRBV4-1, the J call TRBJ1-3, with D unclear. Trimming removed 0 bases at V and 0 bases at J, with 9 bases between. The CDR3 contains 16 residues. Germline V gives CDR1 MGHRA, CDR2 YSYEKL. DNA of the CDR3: TGCGCCAGCAGCCAAGATGAGCCGAGCTCTGGAAACACCATATATTTT. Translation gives CASSQDEPSSGNTIYF.

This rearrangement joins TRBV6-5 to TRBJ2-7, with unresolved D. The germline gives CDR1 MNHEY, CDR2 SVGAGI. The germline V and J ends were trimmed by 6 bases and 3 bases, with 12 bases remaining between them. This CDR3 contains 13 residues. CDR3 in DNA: TGTGCCAGCAGACAACAGCAGTTCTACGAGCAGTACTTC. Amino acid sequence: CASRQQQFYEQYF.

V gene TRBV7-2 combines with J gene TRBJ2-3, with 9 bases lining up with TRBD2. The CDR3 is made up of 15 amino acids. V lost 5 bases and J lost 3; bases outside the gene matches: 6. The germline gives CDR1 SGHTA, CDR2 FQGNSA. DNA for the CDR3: TGTGCCAGCAGCCCTTGGACTAGCGCGACAGATACGCAGTATTTT. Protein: CASSPWTSATDTQYF. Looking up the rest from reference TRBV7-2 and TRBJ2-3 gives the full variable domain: GAGVSQSPSNKVTEKGKDVELRCDPISGHTALYWYRQSLGQGLEFLIYFQGNSAPDKSGLPSDRFSAERTGGSVSTLTIQRTQQEDSAVYLCASSPWTSATDTQYFGPGTRLTVL.

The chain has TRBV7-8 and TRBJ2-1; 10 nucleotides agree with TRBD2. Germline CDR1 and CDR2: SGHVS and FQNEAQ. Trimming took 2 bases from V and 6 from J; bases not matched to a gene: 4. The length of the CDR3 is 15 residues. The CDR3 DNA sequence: TGTGCCAGCAGCTTACTAGCGGGAGAGGGCAATGAGCAGTTCTTC. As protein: CASSLLAGEGNEQFF.

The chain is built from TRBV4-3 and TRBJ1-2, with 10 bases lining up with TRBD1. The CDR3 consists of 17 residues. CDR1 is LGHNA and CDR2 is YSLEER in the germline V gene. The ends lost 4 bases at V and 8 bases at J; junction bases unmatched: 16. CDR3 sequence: CASSLTGTGASSFGYTF. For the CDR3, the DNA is TGCGCCAGCAGCCTGACCGGGACAGGGGCCTCTAGCTTCGGCTACACCTTC.

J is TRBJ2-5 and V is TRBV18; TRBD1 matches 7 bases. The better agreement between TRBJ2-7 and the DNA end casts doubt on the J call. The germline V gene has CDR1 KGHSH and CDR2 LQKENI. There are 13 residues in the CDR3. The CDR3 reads CASSLLQGDEQYF. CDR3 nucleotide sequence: TGTGCCAGCTCACTCCTCCAGGGGGACGAGCAGTACTTC.

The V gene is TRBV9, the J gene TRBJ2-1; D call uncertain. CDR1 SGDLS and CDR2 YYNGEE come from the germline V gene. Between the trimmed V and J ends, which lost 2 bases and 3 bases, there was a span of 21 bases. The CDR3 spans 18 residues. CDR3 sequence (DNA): TGTGCCAGCAGCGTGAATGCGGCTAGGCCACACAACTACAATGAGCAGTTCTTC. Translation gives CASSVNAARPHNYNEQFF.

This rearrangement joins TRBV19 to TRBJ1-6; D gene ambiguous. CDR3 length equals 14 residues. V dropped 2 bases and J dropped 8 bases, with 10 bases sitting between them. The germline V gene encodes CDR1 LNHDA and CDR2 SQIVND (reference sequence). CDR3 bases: TGTGCCAGTAGTATAAAGTCAGAAGATTCACCCCTCCACTTT. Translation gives CASSIKSEDSPLHF.

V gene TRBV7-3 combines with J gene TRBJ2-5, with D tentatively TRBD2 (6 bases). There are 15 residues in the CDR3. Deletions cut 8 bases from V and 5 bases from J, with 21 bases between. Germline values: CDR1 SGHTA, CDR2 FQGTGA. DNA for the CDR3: TGTGCCAGCGCTAATGGAGGGCTTCCTGGGGAGACCCAGTACTTC. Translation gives CASANGGLPGETQYF.

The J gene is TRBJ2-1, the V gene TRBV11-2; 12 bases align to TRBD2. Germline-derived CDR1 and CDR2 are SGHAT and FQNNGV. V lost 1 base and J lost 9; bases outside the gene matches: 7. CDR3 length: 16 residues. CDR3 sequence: CASSLVMPSGRAEQFF. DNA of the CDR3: TGTGCCAGCAGCTTAGTGATGCCTAGCGGGAGGGCTGAGCAGTTCTTC. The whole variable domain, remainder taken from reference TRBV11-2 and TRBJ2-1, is EAGVAQSPRYKIIEKRQSVAFWCNPISGHATLYWYQQILGQGPKLLIQFQNNGVVDDSQLPKDRFSAERLKGVDSTLKIQPAKLEDSAVYLCASSLVMPSGRAEQFFGPGTRLTVL.

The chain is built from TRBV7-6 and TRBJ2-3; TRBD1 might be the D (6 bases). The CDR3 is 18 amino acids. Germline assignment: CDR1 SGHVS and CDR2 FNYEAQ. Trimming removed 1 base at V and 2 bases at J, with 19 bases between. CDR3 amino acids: CASSLVGALQGYTDTQYF. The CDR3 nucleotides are TGTGCCAGCAGCTTAGTGGGGGCACTACAAGGATACACAGATACGCAGTATTTT.

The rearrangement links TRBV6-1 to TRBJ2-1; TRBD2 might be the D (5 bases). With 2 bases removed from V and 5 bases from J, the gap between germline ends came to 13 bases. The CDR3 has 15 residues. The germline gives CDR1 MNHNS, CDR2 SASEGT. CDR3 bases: TGTGCCAGCAGTGAAACGGTAGCCGGGGACAATGAGCAGTTCTTC. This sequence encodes CASSETVAGDNEQFF.

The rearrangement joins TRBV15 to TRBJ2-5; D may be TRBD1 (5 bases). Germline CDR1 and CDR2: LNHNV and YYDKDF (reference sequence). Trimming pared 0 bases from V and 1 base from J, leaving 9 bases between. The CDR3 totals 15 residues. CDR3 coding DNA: TGTGCCACCAGCAGAGATCAGGGTACCCAAGAGACCCAGTACTTC. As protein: CATSRDQGTQETQYF.

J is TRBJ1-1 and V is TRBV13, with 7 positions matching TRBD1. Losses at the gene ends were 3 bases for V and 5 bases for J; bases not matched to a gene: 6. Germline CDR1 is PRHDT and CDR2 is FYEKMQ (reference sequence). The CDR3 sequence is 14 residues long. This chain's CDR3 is CASSFTGVDTEAFF. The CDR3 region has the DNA TGTGCCAGCAGCTTCACAGGGGTTGATACTGAAGCTTTCTTT.

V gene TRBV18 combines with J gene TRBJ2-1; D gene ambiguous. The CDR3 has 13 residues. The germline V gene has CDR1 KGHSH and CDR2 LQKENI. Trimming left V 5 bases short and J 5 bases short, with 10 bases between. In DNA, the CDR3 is TGTGCCAGCTCATTCAGGCCGGACAATGAGCAGTTCTTC. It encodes CASSFRPDNEQFF. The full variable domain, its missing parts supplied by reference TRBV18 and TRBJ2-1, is NAGVMQNPRHLVRRRGQEARLRCSPMKGHSHVYWYRQLPEEGLKFMVYLQKENIIDESGMPKERFSAEFPKEGPSILRIQQVVRGDSAAYFCASSFRPDNEQFFGPGTRLTVL.

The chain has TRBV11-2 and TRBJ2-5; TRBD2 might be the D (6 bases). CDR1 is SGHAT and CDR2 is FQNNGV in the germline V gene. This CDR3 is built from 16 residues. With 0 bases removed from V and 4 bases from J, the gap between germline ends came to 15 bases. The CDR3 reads CASSLERGLGGETQYF. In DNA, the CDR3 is TGTGCCAGCAGCTTAGAGAGGGGACTGGGCGGAGAGACCCAGTACTTC.

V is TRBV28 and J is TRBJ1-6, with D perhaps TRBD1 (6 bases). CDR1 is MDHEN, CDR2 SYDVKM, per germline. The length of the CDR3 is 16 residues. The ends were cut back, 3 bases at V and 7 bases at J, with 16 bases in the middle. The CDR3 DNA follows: TGTGCCAGCAGTTTCGGGGGGGCTCAGAACAATTCACCCCTCCACTTT. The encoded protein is CASSFGGAQNNSPLHF.

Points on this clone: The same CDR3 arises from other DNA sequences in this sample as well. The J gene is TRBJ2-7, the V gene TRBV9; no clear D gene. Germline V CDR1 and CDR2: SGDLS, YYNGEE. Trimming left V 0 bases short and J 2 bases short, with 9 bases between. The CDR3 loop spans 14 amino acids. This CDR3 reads CASSVDGSAYEQYF. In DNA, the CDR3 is TGTGCCAGCAGCGTAGATGGAAGCGCCTACGAGCAGTACTTC.

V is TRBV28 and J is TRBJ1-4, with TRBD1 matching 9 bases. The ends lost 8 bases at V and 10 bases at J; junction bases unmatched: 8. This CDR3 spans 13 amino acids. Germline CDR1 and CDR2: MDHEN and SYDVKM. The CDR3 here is CASLQGAIGKLFF. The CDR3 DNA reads TGTGCCAGCCTACAGGGGGCTATCGGAAAACTGTTTTTT. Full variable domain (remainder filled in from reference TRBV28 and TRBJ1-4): DVKVTQSSRYLVKRTGEKVFLECVQDMDHENMFWYRQDPGLGLRLIYFSYDVKMKEKGDIPEGYSVSREKKERFSLILESASTNQTSMYLCASLQGAIGKLFFGSGTQLSVL.

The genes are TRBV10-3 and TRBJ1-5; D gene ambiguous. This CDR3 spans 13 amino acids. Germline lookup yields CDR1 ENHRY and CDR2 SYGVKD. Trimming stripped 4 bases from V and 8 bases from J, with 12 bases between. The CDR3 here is CAISAERAEPQHF. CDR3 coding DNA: TGTGCCATCAGTGCTGAGAGGGCAGAGCCCCAGCATTTT.